This TCR beta chain was sequenced in a study of blood T cell repertoires in COVID-19. Study-wide context: Researchers got acute and convalescent COVID-19 samples from the United States, Italy and Spain.

Individuals drawn from approximately 22 US areas were roughly 18 to 95 years old. Either two negative PCRs, clearance, or symptom resolution qualified Cohort 3 donors as recovered. Germline V gives CDR1 MNHEY, CDR2 SVGAGI. Trimming shortened V by 0 bases and J by 4 bases, and 3 bases separated the two germline ends. The CDR3 is 12 residues long. In the original processing: Researchers report that nucleated cell counts were estimated from reference gene primer amplification. TCRdb's copy holds only in-frame clones and misses some; the assay was immunoSEQ multiplex PCR. V, J and clone size are those of that table, while D and trimming were read from the DNA. Of about 320,000 clones in the sample, 70% to 90% were seen once.

The sample taken for sequencing was PBMCs or T cells enriched from blood (not recorded which). The genes are TRBV6-5 and TRBJ1-1; D gene unclear. The TCR was taken from a woman in her 30s who had recovered from COVID-19. This CDR3 reads CASSYSATEAFF. CDR3 nucleotide sequence: TGTGCCAGCAGTTACTCAGCCACTGAAGCTTTCTTT.